This T cell receptor beta chain was obtained from a study of a mutant IDH1 vaccine in newly diagnosed glioma. Documented time point: baseline, week 1 (first vaccination visit). The sample's treatment: pre-vaccination baseline after standard-of-care therapy. Assay: immunoSEQ multiplex PCR; the TCRdb copy retains only in-frame clones and omits some. The sample lists roughly 21,000 clones, approximately 85% seen once, with approximately 5% in the top ten. CDR1 MDHEN and CDR2 SYDVKM come from the germline V gene. V lost 2 bases, J lost 3 bases, and 8 bases lay in between. The length of the CDR3 is 13 residues.

The rearrangement uses TRBV28 and TRBJ2-7; D possibly corresponds to TRBD1 (5 bases). This receptor was taken from a man aged 40-49 years with glioma. Sequenced here: PBMCs, sampled from a glioma patient treated with radiotherapy, temozolomide or both. CDR3: CASSLQGYYEQYF. The CDR3 DNA reads TGTGCCAGCAGTTTACAGGGATACTACGAGCAGTACTTC.